A single sample gave rise to the 8 T cell receptor beta chains below, sequenced in a study of shared clonotypes between healthy human individuals. TCRdb's table, derived via immunoSEQ multiplex PCR, lists solely in-frame clones and lacks some. In the table there are approximately 2.1 million clones, over 90% of which are singletons. The sample comprised naive CD4+ T cells from PBMCs. Subset in this sample: CD45RA+ positively selected. These receptors were obtained from a young man in good health. Some clones in this sample may be carry-over from other donors' samples.

This clone appeared a single time. This chain connects TRBV28 to TRBJ2-5; D not certain. Germline CDR1 is MDHEN and CDR2 is SYDVKM. Trimming cost V 6 bases and J 3 bases, with 14 bases left between them. The CDR3 length is 14 residues. The CDR3 DNA follows: TGTGCCAGCAGCCCCCTTTCCTTCGAAGAGACCCAGTACTTC. Protein: CASSPLSFEETQYF.

The V call is TRBV11-2, the J call TRBJ1-3; TRBD1 is a possible D gene (6 bases). This CDR3 is 16 amino acids long. Between the trimmed V and J ends, which lost 0 bases and 2 bases, there was a span of 11 bases. The germline V gene encodes CDR1 SGHAT and CDR2 FQNNGV. The CDR3 DNA sequence: TGTGCCAGCAGCTTAGAGGCTGGGGGCCCTGGAAACACCATATATTTT. It is translated as CASSLEAGGPGNTIYF.

J is TRBJ2-1 and V is TRBV30; 11 bases are shared with TRBD2. The CDR3 sequence is 16 residues long. Germline CDR1 and CDR2: GTSNPN and SVGIG (reference sequence). The J segment lost 7 bases and the V segment lost 2 bases, leaving 10 bases of the junction unmatched. The chain's CDR3 is CAWSTPGTSGGNEQFF. The CDR3 DNA follows: TGTGCCTGGAGTACCCCCGGGACTAGCGGCGGTAATGAGCAGTTCTTC.

This clone has just a few counts. This chain uses TRBV13 with TRBJ2-7; weak D call: TRBD1 (5 bases). The CDR3 sequence is 13 residues long. CDR1 is PRHDT, CDR2 FYEKMQ, per germline (reference sequence). V gave up 5 bases and J gave up 6 bases, with 14 bases separating them. The CDR3 DNA reads as TGTGCCAGCAGCCCAGGACAAAGGCGCGAGCAGTACTTC. Amino acid sequence: CASSPGQRREQYF.

This sequence joins TRBV11-2 and TRBJ2-7; TRBD1 matches 8 bases. V shed 4 bases and J 10 bases; nucleotides not matched to a gene: 3. In germline, CDR1 is SGHAT, CDR2 FQNNGV. The CDR3 runs to 11 residues. The CDR3: CASSSQGVQYF. In DNA form, the CDR3 reads TGTGCCAGCAGCTCACAGGGGGTACAGTACTTC.

The chain uses TRBV28 and TRBJ2-7; no clear D. Trimming shortened V by 6 bases and J by 0 bases, and 18 bases separated the two germline ends. Germline values: CDR1 MDHEN, CDR2 SYDVKM. The CDR3 extends over 16 amino acids. CDR3 nucleotides: TGTGCCAGCAGCCAAGGACCGCTATACCTCTCCTACGAGCAGTACTTC. Its protein is CASSQGPLYLSYEQYF.

The chain uses TRBV14 and TRBJ1-1; D might be TRBD1 (5 bases). Germline V gives CDR1 SGHDN, CDR2 FVKESK. With 0 bases removed from V and 0 bases from J, the gap between germline ends came to 17 bases. The length of the CDR3 is 18 residues. In DNA form, the CDR3 reads TGTGCCAGCAGCCAAGAAGGGGTAAATAGGCGTGTGAACACTGAAGCTTTCTTT. This sequence encodes CASSQEGVNRRVNTEAFF.

On this clone: Other DNA sequences in the same sample also yield this CDR3. V and J are TRBV5-6 and TRBJ1-2; no definite D call. The germline CDR1 and CDR2 sequences are SGHDT and YYEEEE. CDR3 length: 12 residues. The V end lost 4 bases, the J end lost 2 bases, and 6 bases lay between the germline ends. The CDR3 spells CASSRRNYGYTF. The CDR3 DNA is TGTGCCAGCAGCCGACGGAACTATGGCTACACCTTC.